Sequencing of this T cell receptor (beta chain) was carried out in a study of graft-versus-host responses after intestinal transplantation. Study-wide context: Among the recipients, transplants were multivisceral, liver-intestinal, or isolated intestinal.

Study outcomes and limitations: The presence of high graft-versus-host to host-versus-graft clonal ratios in allografts characterized patients with graft-donor T cell macrochimerism. Recipient-marrow GvH clones were detected, some having first appeared in ileum or blood.

CDR1 and CDR2 (germline): PRHDT, FYEKMQ (reference sequence). The V gene lost 3 bases and the J gene lost 2 bases, with 11 bases spanning the gap. The CDR3 is 15 amino acids. TCRdb's copy holds only in-frame clones and misses some; the assay was immunoSEQ multiplex PCR. Among roughly 1,500 clones, more than 90% were seen once, and the ten largest hold 6.5% to 9.5%. A note on this clone: What it binds is unknown.

The TCR comes from a human patient who received an intestinal transplant, so some T cells may come from the graft donor. The sequenced sample was PBMCs, obtained 8 days after intestinal transplant. This chain uses TRBV13 with TRBJ2-1; the D is unclear. CDR3 residues: CASSLLITPYNEQFF. In DNA, the CDR3 is TGTGCCAGCAGCTTGCTTATCACCCCCTACAATGAGCAGTTCTTC.